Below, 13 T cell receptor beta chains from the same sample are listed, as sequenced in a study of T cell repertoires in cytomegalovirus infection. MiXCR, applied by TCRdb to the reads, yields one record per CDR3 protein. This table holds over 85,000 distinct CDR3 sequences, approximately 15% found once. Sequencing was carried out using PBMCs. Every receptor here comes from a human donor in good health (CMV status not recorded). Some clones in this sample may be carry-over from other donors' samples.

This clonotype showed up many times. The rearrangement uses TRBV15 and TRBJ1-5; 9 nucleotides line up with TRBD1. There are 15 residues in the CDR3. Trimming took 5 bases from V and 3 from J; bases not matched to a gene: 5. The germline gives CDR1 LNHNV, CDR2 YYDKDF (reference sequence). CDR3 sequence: CATSEDRGPNQPQHF. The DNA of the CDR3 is TGTGCCACCAGCGAGGACAGGGGCCCCAATCAGCCCCAGCATTTT.

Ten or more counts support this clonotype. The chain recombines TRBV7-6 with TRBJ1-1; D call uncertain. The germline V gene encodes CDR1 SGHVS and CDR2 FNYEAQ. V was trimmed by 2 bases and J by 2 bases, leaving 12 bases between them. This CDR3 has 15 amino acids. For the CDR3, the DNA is TGTGCCAGCAGCTTATTAGGGTCAGCCAACACTGAAGCTTTCTTT. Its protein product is CASSLLGSANTEAFF.

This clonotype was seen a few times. CDR3 amino acids: CASSHPTGGYGYTF. CDR3 nucleotides: TGTGCCAGCAGCCACCCCACCGGGGGTTACGGCTACACCTTC. The rearrangement links TRBV11-2 to TRBJ1-2; D possibly corresponds to TRBD1 (5 bases). The germline V gene encodes CDR1 SGHAT and CDR2 FQNNGV. The CDR3 is made up of 14 amino acids. Trimming removed 5 bases at V and 8 bases at J, with 18 bases between.

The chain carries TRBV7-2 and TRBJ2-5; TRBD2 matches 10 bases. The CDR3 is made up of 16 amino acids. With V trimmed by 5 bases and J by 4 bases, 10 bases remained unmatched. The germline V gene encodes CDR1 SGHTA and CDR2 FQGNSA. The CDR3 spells CASSPKRGGSGETQYF. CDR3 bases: TGTGCCAGCAGCCCTAAGCGGGGGGGCTCCGGAGAGACCCAGTACTTC.

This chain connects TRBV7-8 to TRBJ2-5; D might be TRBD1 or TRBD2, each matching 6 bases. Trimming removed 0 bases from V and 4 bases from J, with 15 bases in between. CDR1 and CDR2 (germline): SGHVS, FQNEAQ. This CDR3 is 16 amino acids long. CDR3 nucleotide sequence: TGTGCCAGCAGCTTAGCGTTGGCACAGGGAGGAGAGACCCAGTACTTC. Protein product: CASSLALAQGGETQYF.

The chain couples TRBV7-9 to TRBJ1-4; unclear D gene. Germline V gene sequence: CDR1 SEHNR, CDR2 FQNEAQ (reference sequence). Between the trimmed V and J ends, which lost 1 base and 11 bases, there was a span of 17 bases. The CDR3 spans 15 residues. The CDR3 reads CASSLVPAVKSKLFF. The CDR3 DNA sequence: TGTGCCAGCAGCTTAGTCCCGGCGGTGAAGAGCAAACTGTTTTTT.

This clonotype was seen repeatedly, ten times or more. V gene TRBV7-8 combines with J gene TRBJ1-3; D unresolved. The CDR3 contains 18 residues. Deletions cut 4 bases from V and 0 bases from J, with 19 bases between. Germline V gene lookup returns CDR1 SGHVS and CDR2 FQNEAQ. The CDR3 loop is CASSSTAFSGISGNTIYF. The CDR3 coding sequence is TGTGCCAGCAGCTCCACCGCTTTTTCGGGGATCTCTGGAAACACCATATATTTT.

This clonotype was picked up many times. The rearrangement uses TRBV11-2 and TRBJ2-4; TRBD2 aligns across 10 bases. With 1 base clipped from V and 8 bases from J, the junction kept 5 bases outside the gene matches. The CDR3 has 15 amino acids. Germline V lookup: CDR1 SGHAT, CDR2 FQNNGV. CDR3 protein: CASSLGAAGGDIQYF. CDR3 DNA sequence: TGTGCCAGCAGCTTAGGGGCAGCGGGGGGGGACATTCAGTACTTC.

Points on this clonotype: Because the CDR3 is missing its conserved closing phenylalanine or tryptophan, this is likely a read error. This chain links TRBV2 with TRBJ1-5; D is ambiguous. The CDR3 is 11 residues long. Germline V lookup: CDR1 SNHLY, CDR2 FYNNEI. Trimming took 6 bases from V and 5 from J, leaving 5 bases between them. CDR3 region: CASRWDQPQHS. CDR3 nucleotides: TGTGCCAGCAGGTGGGATCAGCCCCAGCATTCT.

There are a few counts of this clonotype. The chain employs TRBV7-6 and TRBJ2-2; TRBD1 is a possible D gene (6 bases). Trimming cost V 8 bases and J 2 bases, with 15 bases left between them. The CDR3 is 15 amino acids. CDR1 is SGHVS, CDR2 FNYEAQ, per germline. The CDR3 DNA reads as TGTGCCAGCGGCACAAGGACAGCCAACACCGGGGAGCTGTTTTTT. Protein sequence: CASGTRTANTGELFF. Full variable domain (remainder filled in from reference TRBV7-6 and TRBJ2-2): GAGVSQSPRYKVTKRGQDVALRCDPISGHVSLYWYRQALGQGPEFLTYFNYEAQQDKSGLPNDRFSAERPEGSISTLTIQRTEQRDSAMYRCASGTRTANTGELFFGEGSRLTVL.

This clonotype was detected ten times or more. This CDR3 is CASGFPGGQPQHF. CDR3 nucleotides: TGTGCTAGTGGTTTCCCAGGGGGGCAGCCCCAGCATTTT. This chain links TRBV12-5 with TRBJ1-5; 7 bases are a match to TRBD1. The trim removed 3 bases at V and 7 bases at J, leaving 3 bases unmatched. CDR1 LGHNT and CDR2 FRNRAP come from the germline V gene. The CDR3 loop spans 13 amino acids.

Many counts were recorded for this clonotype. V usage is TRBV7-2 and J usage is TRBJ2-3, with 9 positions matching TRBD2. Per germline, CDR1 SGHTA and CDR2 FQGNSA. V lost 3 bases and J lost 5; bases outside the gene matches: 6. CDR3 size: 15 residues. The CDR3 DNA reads TGTGCCAGCAGCTTGTTCGCGGGGGGGCAAGATACGCAGTATTTT. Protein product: CASSLFAGGQDTQYF.

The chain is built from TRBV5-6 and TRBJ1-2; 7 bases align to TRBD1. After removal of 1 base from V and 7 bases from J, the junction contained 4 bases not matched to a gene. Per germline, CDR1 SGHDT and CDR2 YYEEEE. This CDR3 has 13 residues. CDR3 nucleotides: TGTGCCAGCAGCTTGAGAGGGGGCCGTGGCTACACCTTC. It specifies CASSLRGGRGYTF.